This TCR beta chain was retrieved from a study of sequential checkpoint blockade in melanoma. As for the study in general: Maintenance nivolumab came after either treatment sequence.

The CDR3 is 15 residues long. CDR1 is SGHAT and CDR2 is FQNNGV in the germline V gene. V lost 2 bases to trimming and J lost 5 bases; unmatched junction nucleotides: 8. The sample's treatment: randomized to nivolumab then ipilimumab (arm A) or the reverse (arm B). Sequencing used immunoSEQ multiplex PCR; TCRdb keeps in-frame clones, though not all of them. Found here are 18,000 or so clones, around 76% of them singletons; the top ten hold 30% to 35%. This chain uses TRBV11-2 with TRBJ2-7; 8 positions match TRBD2. This TCR came from a human donor with melanoma. This material consisted of CD8+ T cells sorted from blood (inferred from file names), taken from a patient given nivolumab and ipilimumab in sequence. The chain's CDR3 is CASSLLLAGQDEQYF. CDR3 DNA sequence: TGTGCCAGCAGCTTATTATTAGCGGGACAAGACGAGCAGTACTTC.